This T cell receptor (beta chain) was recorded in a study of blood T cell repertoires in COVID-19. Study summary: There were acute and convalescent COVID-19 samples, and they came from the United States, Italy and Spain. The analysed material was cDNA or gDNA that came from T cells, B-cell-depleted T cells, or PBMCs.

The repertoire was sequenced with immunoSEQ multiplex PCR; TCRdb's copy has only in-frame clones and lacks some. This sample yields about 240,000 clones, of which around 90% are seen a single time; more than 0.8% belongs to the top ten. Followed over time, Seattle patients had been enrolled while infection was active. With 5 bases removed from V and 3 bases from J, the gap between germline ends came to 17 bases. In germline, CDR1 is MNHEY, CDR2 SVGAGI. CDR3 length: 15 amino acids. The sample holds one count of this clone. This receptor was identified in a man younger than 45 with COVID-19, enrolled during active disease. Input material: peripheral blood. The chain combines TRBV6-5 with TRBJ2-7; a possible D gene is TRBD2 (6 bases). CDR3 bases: TGTGCCAGCAGTCTCACGGGAGCTAGCGACTACGAGCAGTACTTC. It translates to CASSLTGASDYEQYF.